The present TCR beta chain was sequenced within a study of early T cells in non-severe SARS-CoV-2 infection (dated by TCRdb to the early 2020s). The study in broad terms: Bulk RNA from unsorted whole blood was used for TCR sequencing, so alpha and beta chains could not be paired.

The CDR3 goes from the cysteine to the phenylalanine over 14 residues. Of the read, only the CDR3 DNA is kept; its 42 bases are in frame from base 1. CDR1 and CDR2, looked up from the germline V gene (reference sequence), are DFQATT and SNEGSKA. V and J are trimmed by 6 bases and 0 bases, and the gene matches miss 4 bases of the junction. Study-level results and caveats: VDJdb matching was skewed toward anti-spike CD8 responses and likely underestimated virus-specific expansions, missing private and CD4 specificities.

As regards this clonotype: It has no known antigen specificity. It has no much larger one-base neighbor in the sample; base qualities were not kept.

Set within a cohort of healthcare workers in London, UK, this nested case-control study involved weekly PCR testing of nasopharyngeal swabs along with blood sampling. Healthcare workers were recruited between 23 and 31 March 2020, during the week of the UK lockdown, and were followed weekly for up to roughly 16 weeks. Library preparation employed 5' RACE. TCRdb records NextSeq 500 as the sequencer. Unique molecular identifiers were attached to individual cDNA molecules in the TCR library protocol so that sequencing error and PCR bias could be corrected. Both TCR alpha and beta chains were sequenced, and tight co-correlation was observed between alpha and beta sequence abundances in each sample. Per the authors' processing: Decombinator V4 was used to annotate the V gene, J gene and CDR3 of the TCR sequences. TCRs were defined as expanded if a significant change between any two time points was detected under a Poisson model with p below 0.0001. TCR abundances were normalised to the total number of TCRs sequenced per sample and were expressed as counts per million. MAIT TCRs were defined by TRAV1-2 paired with TRAJ12, TRAJ20 or TRAJ33, and iNKT TCRs by TRAV10 paired with TRAJ18. VDJdb, accessed 1 November 2021, was searched for CMV, EBV and SARS-CoV-2 annotated TCRs, with TCRs annotated for multiple antigens excluded. TCRdb's own reprocessing of the public reads used fastp at Q25 and MiXCR and kept productive beta chains. Entries that share a CDR3 protein sequence are merged under the most common genes and DNA. The authors' filters were not applied to this entry. For this sample the table gives roughly 67,000 distinct CDR3 sequences, of which 10% to 15% were detected only once. Approximately 1.6% of the sample lies in the top ten.

This sequence was found in an adult who was a healthcare worker with PCR-confirmed SARS-CoV-2 infection or an uninfected control (not recorded which). Source material: whole blood. The rearrangement joined TRBV20-1 to TRBJ2-1, with 8 bases in between that match TRBD2. At the DNA level, the sequence is TGCAGTGCAGCGGGGGCCCTCTCCTACAATGAGCAGTTCTTC. This gives the protein CSAAGALSYNEQFF.